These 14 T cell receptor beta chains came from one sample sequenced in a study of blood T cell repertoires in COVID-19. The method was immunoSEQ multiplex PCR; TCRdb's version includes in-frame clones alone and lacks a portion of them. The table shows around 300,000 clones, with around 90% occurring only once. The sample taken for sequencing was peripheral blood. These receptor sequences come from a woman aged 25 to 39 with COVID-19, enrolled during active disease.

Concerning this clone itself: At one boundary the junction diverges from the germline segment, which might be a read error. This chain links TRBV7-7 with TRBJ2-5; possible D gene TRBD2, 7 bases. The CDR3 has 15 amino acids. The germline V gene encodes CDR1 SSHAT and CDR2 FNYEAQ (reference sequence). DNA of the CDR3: TGTGCTAGCAGCCCTGCGGGGGCGAGACAAGAGACCCAGTACTTC. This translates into CASSPAGARQETQYF.

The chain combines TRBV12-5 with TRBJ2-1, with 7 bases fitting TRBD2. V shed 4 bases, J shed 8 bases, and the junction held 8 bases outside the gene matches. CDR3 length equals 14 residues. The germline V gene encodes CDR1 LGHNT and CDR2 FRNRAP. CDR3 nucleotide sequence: TGTGCTAGTGGTTCGAGCGGGATAGTCGATGAGCAGTTCTTC. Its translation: CASGSSGIVDEQFF.

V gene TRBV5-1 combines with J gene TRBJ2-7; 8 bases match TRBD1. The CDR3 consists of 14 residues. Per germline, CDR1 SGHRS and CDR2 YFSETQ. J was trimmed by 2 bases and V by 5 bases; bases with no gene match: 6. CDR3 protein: CASSSPGQAYEQYF. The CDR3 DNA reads TGCGCCAGCAGTTCTCCGGGACAGGCCTACGAGCAGTACTTC.

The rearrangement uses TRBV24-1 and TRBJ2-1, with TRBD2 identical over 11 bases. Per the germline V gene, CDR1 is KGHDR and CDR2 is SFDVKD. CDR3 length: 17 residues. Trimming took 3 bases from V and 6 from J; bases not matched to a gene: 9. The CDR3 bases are TGTGCCACCAGTGATCCCTCACTAGCGGGAGACCGCAATGAGCAGTTCTTC. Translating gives CATSDPSLAGDRNEQFF.

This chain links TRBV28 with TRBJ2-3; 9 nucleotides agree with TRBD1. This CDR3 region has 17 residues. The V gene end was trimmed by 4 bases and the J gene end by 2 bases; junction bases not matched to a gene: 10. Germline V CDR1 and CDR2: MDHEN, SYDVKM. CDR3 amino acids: CASSSAPTGGITDTQYF. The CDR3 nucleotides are TGTGCCAGCAGTTCGGCTCCGACAGGGGGAATCACAGATACGCAGTATTTT.

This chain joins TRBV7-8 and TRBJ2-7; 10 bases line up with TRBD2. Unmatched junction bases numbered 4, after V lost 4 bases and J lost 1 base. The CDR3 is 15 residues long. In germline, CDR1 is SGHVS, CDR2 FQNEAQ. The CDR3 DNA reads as TGTGCCAGCAGCTCAGCGGGAGGGCTTTCCTACGAGCAGTACTTC. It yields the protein CASSSAGGLSYEQYF.

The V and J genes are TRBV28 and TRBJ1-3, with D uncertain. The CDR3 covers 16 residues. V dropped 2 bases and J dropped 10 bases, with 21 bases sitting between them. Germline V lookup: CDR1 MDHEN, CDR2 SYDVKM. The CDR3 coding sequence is TGTGCCAGCAGTTTAGGGTACGGGGATTTAGTCGGGACCATATATTTT. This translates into CASSLGYGDLVGTIYF.

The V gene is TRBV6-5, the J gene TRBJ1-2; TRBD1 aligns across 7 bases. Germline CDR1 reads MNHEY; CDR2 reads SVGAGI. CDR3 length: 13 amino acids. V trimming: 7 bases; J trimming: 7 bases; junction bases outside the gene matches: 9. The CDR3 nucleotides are TGTGCCAGCACCTTAATCCAGGGGGGTGGCTACACCTTC. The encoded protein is CASTLIQGGGYTF.

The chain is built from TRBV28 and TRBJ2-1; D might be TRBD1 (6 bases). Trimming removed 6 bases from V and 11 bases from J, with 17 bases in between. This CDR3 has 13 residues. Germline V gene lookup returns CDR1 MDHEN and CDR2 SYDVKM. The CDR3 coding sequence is TGTGCCAGCAGCTCCCCCTCGACAGGAAAGCAGTTCTTC. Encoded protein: CASSSPSTGKQFF.

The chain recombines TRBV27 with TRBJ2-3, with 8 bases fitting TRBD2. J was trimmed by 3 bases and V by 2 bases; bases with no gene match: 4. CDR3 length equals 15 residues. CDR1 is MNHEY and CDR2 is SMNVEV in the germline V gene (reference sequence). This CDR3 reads CASSLASGRTDTQYF. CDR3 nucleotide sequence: TGTGCCAGCAGTTTAGCAAGCGGGAGAACAGATACGCAGTATTTT.

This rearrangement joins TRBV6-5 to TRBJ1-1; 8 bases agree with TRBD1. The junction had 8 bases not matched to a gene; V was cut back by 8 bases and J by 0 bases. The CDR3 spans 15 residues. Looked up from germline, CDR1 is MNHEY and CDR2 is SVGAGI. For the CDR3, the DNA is TGTGCCAGCGGGCGGACAGGGCGAATGAACACTGAAGCTTTCTTT. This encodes CASGRTGRMNTEAFF.

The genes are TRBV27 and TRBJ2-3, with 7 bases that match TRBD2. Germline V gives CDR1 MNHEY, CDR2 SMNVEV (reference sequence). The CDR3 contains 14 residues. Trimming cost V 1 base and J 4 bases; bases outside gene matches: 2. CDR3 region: CASSLWGGADTQYF. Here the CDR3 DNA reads TGTGCCAGCAGTTTATGGGGGGGTGCAGATACGCAGTATTTT.

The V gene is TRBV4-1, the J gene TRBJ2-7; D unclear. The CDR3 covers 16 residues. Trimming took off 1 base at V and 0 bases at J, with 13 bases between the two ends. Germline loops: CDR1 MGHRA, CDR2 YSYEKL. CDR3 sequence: CASSQGVVPSSYEQYF. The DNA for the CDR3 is TGCGCCAGCAGCCAAGGGGTCGTTCCTAGCTCCTACGAGCAGTACTTC.

The CDR3: CAGQQGSNTGELFF. CDR3 nucleotides: TGTGCCGGACAACAGGGATCGAACACCGGGGAGCTGTTTTTT. The chain uses TRBV6-6 and TRBJ2-2; D perhaps matches TRBD1 (6 bases). Germline V lookup: CDR1 MNHNY, CDR2 SVGAGI (reference sequence). V dropped 11 bases and J dropped 0 bases, with 13 bases sitting between them. The CDR3 has 14 residues.